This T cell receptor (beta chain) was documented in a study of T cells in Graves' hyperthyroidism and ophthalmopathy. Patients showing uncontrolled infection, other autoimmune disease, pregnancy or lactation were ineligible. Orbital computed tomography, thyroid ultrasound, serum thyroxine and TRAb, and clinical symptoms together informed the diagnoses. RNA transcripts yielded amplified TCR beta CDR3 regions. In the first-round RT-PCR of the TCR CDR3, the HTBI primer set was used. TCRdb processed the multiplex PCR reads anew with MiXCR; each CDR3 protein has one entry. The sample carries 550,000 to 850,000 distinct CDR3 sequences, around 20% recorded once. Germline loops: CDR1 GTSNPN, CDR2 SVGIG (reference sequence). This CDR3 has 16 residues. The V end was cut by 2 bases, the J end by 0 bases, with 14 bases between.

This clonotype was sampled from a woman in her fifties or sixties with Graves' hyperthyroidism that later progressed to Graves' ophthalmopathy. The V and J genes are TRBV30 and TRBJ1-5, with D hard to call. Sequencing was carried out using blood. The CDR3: CAWSSPAENSNQPQHF. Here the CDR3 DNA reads TGTGCCTGGAGTTCCCCCGCAGAGAATAGCAATCAGCCCCAGCATTTT.